This T cell receptor beta chain was sequenced for a study of T-cell memory formation after mild COVID-19. The germline CDR1 and CDR2 sequences are SGHRS and YFSETQ. Trimming cost V 6 bases and J 5 bases; bases outside gene matches: 13. The CDR3 contains 16 residues. Via MiXCR, TCRdb re-called the 5' RACE reads, giving one row per CDR3 protein. Seen here are roughly 350,000 distinct CDR3 sequences, over 25% observed once, and the top ten hold about 13%. The gene calls are TRBV5-1 and TRBJ2-5, with TRBD1 identical over 10 bases. The TCR sequence derives from an adult woman who had mild COVID-19 (a few samples of this study predate the infection). Cell type and time point are not known. The source material was PBMCs or a T cell subset sorted from them (not recorded which). CDR3 region: CASTPLGQGDLETQYF. The CDR3 DNA reads as TGCGCCAGCACTCCCCTCGGACAGGGGGATCTGGAGACCCAGTACTTC.